The 8 T cell receptor beta chains in this list originate from one sample, sequenced in a study of radiotherapy plus CTLA-4 blockade in lung cancer. Sequencing was performed with immunoSEQ multiplex PCR; in TCRdb, only in-frame clones are kept and a portion is missing. The repertoire holds tens of thousands of clones, with about four fifths as singletons. The source material was peripheral blood, sampled from a patient treated with radiotherapy plus ipilimumab. These receptors came from a human donor with non-small cell lung cancer who had a partial response to radiotherapy plus ipilimumab. Some clones in this sample may be carry-over from other donors' samples.

V is TRBV19 and J is TRBJ2-1; D is possibly TRBD1 (6 bases). Germline CDR1 is LNHDA and CDR2 is SQIVND (reference sequence). V was cut by 0 bases and J by 10 bases, with 7 bases left in between. CDR3 length equals 12 residues. As DNA, the CDR3 is TGTGCCAGTAGTATAGAACAGGGAGAGCAGTTCTTC. Protein: CASSIEQGEQFF.

This chain joins TRBV10-3 and TRBJ2-1; D is perhaps TRBD1 (5 bases). CDR1 ENHRY and CDR2 SYGVKD come from the germline V gene. This CDR3 has 13 amino acids. The ends were cut back, 8 bases at V and 3 bases at J, with 11 bases in the middle. The CDR3 loop is CAISGQGYNEQFF. In nucleotides, the CDR3 is TGTGCCATCTCAGGCCAGGGCTACAATGAGCAGTTCTTC.

This clone was detected a few times. This rearrangement joins TRBV5-6 to TRBJ2-1; D is perhaps TRBD2 (6 bases). This CDR3 is built from 14 residues. Trimming pared 4 bases from V and 6 bases from J, leaving 14 bases between. Germline-derived CDR1 and CDR2 are SGHDT and YYEEEE. CDR3 in amino acids: CASSLGGGPNEQFF. CDR3 nucleotide sequence: TGTGCCAGCAGCCTCGGGGGAGGCCCCAATGAGCAGTTCTTC.

The J gene is TRBJ2-2, the V gene TRBV19; 9 bases are a match to TRBD1. The length of the CDR3 is 17 residues. Trimming cost V 6 bases and J 0 bases; bases outside gene matches: 8. Germline V CDR1 and CDR2: LNHDA, SQIVND (reference sequence). The CDR3 loop reads CASSPGQGDPNTGELFF. CDR3 DNA: TGTGCCAGTAGCCCGGGACAGGGCGACCCGAACACCGGGGAGCTGTTTTTT.

This sequence joins TRBV6-1 and TRBJ2-2; 9 bases map to TRBD2. Germline loops: CDR1 MNHNS, CDR2 SASEGT. The CDR3 has 15 residues. Germline trimming cut 6 bases from V and 4 bases from J; bases unmatched to any gene: 6. The CDR3 sequence: CASRRGSGSTGELFF. The CDR3 region has the DNA TGTGCCAGCAGGAGGGGTAGCGGGAGCACCGGGGAGCTGTTTTTT.

This clone was detected once. The chain combines TRBV6-6 with TRBJ1-2; the match to TRBD1 covers 10 bases. CDR3 length: 16 residues. Per the germline V gene, CDR1 is MNHNY and CDR2 is SVGAGI (reference sequence). V was clipped by 0 bases and J by 3 bases; unmatched bases: 4. CDR3 nucleotides: TGTGCCAGCAGTTACTCGAGACAGGGGGCCGACTATGGCTACACCTTC. Translating it yields CASSYSRQGADYGYTF.

There are a few counts of this clone. The V gene is TRBV9, the J gene TRBJ2-1, with D uncertain. Germline loops: CDR1 SGDLS, CDR2 YYNGEE. Trimming left V 4 bases short and J 2 bases short, with 7 bases between. This CDR3 has 13 residues. The CDR3 nucleotides read TGTGCCAGCAGCCCGGGTCCCTACAATGAGCAGTTCTTC. This codes for CASSPGPYNEQFF.

This clone has just one count. This rearrangement joins TRBV11-2 to TRBJ1-4, with D unresolved. Germline-derived CDR1 and CDR2 are SGHAT and FQNNGV. This CDR3 is built from 14 residues. Trimming removed 3 bases from V and 5 bases from J, with 10 bases in between. The CDR3 region has the DNA TGTGCCAGCAGCTTTTCTAGCCAGAATGAAAAACTGTTTTTT. This gives the protein CASSFSSQNEKLFF.